This T cell receptor (beta chain) is from a study of cytotoxic CD8 clonotypes in ibrutinib-treated CLL (dated by TCRdb to 2020 to 2022). About the full investigation: The cohort was composed of ten to eleven relapsed/refractory and roughly 16 treatment-naive patients; IGHV unmutated status was identified in 17 patients. On average, each sample had some 250,000 productive templates and more than 75,000 productive rearrangements. Cryopreserved peripheral blood mononuclear cells were collected at three points: before therapy, at response, and at either sustained remission or disease progression. Responses were partial in about 25 patients and complete in 2; after median around 65 months follow-up, some 14 stayed in remission and some twelve progressed. Longitudinal samples were available for about 30% of the 86 trial participants. The response samples were drawn at a median of around eleven months into treatment, with a range of roughly 6 to 40 months. The study at large found these results: Sampling times were not matched between sustained-remission and progressing patients, and lymph node repertoires were not studied. Public clonotypes were found to be uncommon and were observed to contract or remain stable during treatment; the increase in clonality was shown to reflect expansion of private clonotypes at ibrutinib response. Baseline clonality was found to be higher than that of age-matched healthy donors and was strongly correlated with circulating CD8+ T-cell counts. At ibrutinib response clonality went up, during sustained remission it held steady, and at progression it dropped back toward baseline.

For this clone: What antigen it recognizes has not been identified. No base qualities exist here, and no much larger clone lies one base off it.

For TCR beta library preparation, about 2 micrograms of genomic DNA was extracted from cryopreserved PBMCs. Longitudinal blood samples from CLL patients receiving ibrutinib monotherapy were subjected to high-throughput TCR beta sequencing. The patients took part in an open-label, single-center phase 2 trial of ibrutinib monotherapy. From the germline V gene, CDR1 is SGDLS and CDR2 is YYNGEE. V is shortened by 4 bases, J by 6 bases, and the region joining them spans 23 bases. Spanning cysteine to phenylalanine, the CDR3 consists of 16 amino acids. Only CDR3 DNA remains: 48 bases, in frame from the first base. Each clonotype received, on average, around 10x coverage in deep resolution sequencing performed on a MiSeq, where the target depth lay between 1 in 1 million and 1 in 200,000 T cells. The immunoSEQ hsTCRB Kit was used to generate TCR beta libraries. The paper's data handling went like this. ImmunoSEQ Data Assistant and ImmunoSEQ Analyzer were used for data analysis, and V, D and J genes were assigned according to IMGT definitions. Clonality, with values ranging from 0 to 1, was calculated as one minus the normalized Shannon entropy of productive rearrangement frequencies. Only overrepresented clonotypes making up at least 0.05% of the repertoire of each patient were included in the public clonotype analysis. Some 13 repertoires from age-matched healthy donors, obtained from immuneACCESS, served as clonality controls. TCRdb retrieved this table from immuneACCESS and kept in-frame rearrangements only. Not all clones are present; in checked studies, unresolved V genes account for under half, and no reason is known for the remainder. That table gives V, J and clone size, and the DNA gave D and trimming. This sample gives about 29,000 clones in total; roughly 60% of them show up just once. The top ten clones comprise 11% to 15% of the sample.

This receptor was obtained from a human donor with chronic lymphocytic leukemia. The specimen was PBMCs, collected before ibrutinib treatment. Here the chain combines TRBV9 and TRBJ2-7; the D gene is not confidently resolved. The DNA sequence reads TGTGCCAGCAGCCCCCCGTGGGCTACTGGCCCCCTCGAGCAGTACTTC. This encodes CASSPPWATGPLEQYF.